This TCR beta chain is drawn from a study of blood T cell repertoires in COVID-19. Study summary: T cells, B-cell-depleted T cells, or PBMCs supplied cDNA or gDNA.

Original handling: Estimates of nucleated cell counts were drawn from the amplification of reference gene primers. Clones were sequenced by immunoSEQ multiplex PCR, and TCRdb holds only the in-frame ones, with some missing. V, J and clone size were drawn from that table, and D and trimming were deduced from the DNA. The sample holds around 200,000 clones, less than 85% seen once. This CDR3 has 14 residues. The germline V gene encodes CDR1 SGHRS and CDR2 YFSETQ. Trimming pared 4 bases from V and 4 bases from J, leaving 14 bases between. This chain connects TRBV5-1 to TRBJ1-1; TRBD1 might be the D (6 bases). The sequence was obtained from a human donor in a cohort sampled during active COVID-19. The specimen was peripheral blood. Here the CDR3 DNA reads TGCGCCAGCAGCACCCGAACGGACAGCACTGAAGCTTTCTTT. Translation gives CASSTRTDSTEAFF.